Listed below are T cell receptor beta chains from one sample, sequenced in a study of CD8 T cells in Susac syndrome. Using its own MiXCR run on the immunoSEQ multiplex PCR reads, TCRdb lists one record per CDR3 protein. Of over 300,000 distinct CDR3 sequences listed, about 92% were seen once; the top ten hold over 0.065%. The sequenced sample was CD4+ T cells from PBMCs. The receptors shown here come from a human donor with multiple sclerosis. Both conserved end residues are part of each CDR3. Each record gives: clone size, D gene, J gene, V gene, CDR3 protein, CDR3 DNA. D genes are given only for firm matches. For some rows the clone size is stated as once, few or many, or as a class when expanded; others skip it.

abundance: NA
d_gene: TRBD1
j_gene: TRBJ1-1
v_gene: TRBV18
CDR3aa: CASSPDRVNTEAFF
CDR3nt: TGTGCCAGCTCACCCGACAGGGTGAACACTGAAGCTTTCTTT

abundance: NA
d_gene: NA
j_gene: TRBJ1-2
v_gene: TRBV7-9
CDR3aa: CASSLGAGSAPTYGYTF
CDR3nt: TGTGCCAGCAGCCTTGGGGCAGGGAGCGCTCCCACCTATGGCTACACCTTC

abundance: NA
d_gene: NA
j_gene: TRBJ1-1
v_gene: TRBV20-1
CDR3aa: CSARVVKLNTEAFF
CDR3nt: TGCAGTGCTAGAGTGGTAAAGCTTAACACTGAAGCTTTCTTT

abundance: NA
d_gene: NA
j_gene: TRBJ1-1
v_gene: TRBV20-1
CDR3aa: CSARVPGVVTEAFF
CDR3nt: TGCAGTGCTAGAGTACCAGGGGTTGTCACTGAAGCTTTCTTT

abundance: NA
d_gene: TRBD2
j_gene: TRBJ2-3
v_gene: TRBV5-1
CDR3aa: CASSWGGRADTDTQYF
CDR3nt: TGCGCCAGCAGCTGGGGCGGGAGGGCCGACACAGATACGCAGTATTTT

abundance: NA
d_gene: NA
j_gene: TRBJ1-2
v_gene: TRBV29-1
CDR3aa: CSVEEGRDYGYTF
CDR3nt: TGCAGCGTTGAAGAGGGGAGGGACTATGGCTACACCTTC

abundance: NA
d_gene: TRBD2
j_gene: TRBJ2-3
v_gene: TRBV7-3
CDR3aa: CASSRTSGSQGSDTQYF
CDR3nt: TGTGCCAGCAGCAGGACTAGCGGGAGCCAGGGGTCGGATACGCAGTATTTT

abundance: NA
d_gene: TRBD2
j_gene: TRBJ2-7
v_gene: TRBV7-2
CDR3aa: CASGTPAGGVAYEQYF
CDR3nt: TGTGCCAGCGGAACTCCAGCGGGAGGGGTGGCCTACGAGCAGTACTTC

abundance: NA
d_gene: NA
j_gene: TRBJ1-1
v_gene: TRBV30
CDR3aa: CAWTSGFRLKTEAFF
CDR3nt: TGTGCCTGGACCTCGGGGTTCCGTCTGAAGACTGAAGCTTTCTTT

abundance: NA
d_gene: TRBD1
j_gene: TRBJ1-1
v_gene: TRBV20-1
CDR3aa: CSADRGSGSEAFF
CDR3nt: TGCAGTGCTGACAGGGGGTCTGGATCTGAAGCTTTCTTT

abundance: NA
d_gene: NA
j_gene: TRBJ2-5
v_gene: TRBV18
CDR3aa: CASSDTGSQETQYF
CDR3nt: TGTGCCAGCTCAGACACAGGATCCCAAGAGACCCAGTACTTC

abundance: NA
d_gene: TRBD1
j_gene: TRBJ2-1
v_gene: TRBV9
CDR3aa: CASSSGQGALEQFF
CDR3nt: TGTGCCAGCAGCTCGGGACAGGGGGCGCTTGAGCAGTTCTTC

abundance: NA
d_gene: NA
j_gene: TRBJ1-2
v_gene: TRBV20-1
CDR3aa: CSARDPARDDGYTF
CDR3nt: TGCAGTGCTAGAGATCCCGCCAGGGATGATGGCTACACCTTC

abundance: NA
d_gene: TRBD1
j_gene: TRBJ1-1
v_gene: TRBV6-1
CDR3aa: CASSETGQGYNRAFF
CDR3nt: TGTGCCAGCAGTGAGACAGGACAGGGATATAATCGTGCTTTCTTT

abundance: NA
d_gene: NA
j_gene: TRBJ2-1
v_gene: TRBV27
CDR3aa: CASSPKGFRHNEQFF
CDR3nt: TGTGCCAGCAGTCCCAAGGGTTTCCGTCACAATGAGCAGTTCTTC

abundance: NA
d_gene: NA
j_gene: TRBJ2-6
v_gene: TRBV5-6
CDR3aa: CASSFTGSGANVLTF
CDR3nt: TGTGCCAGCAGCTTTACAGGCTCTGGGGCCAACGTCCTGACTTTC

abundance: NA
d_gene: NA
j_gene: TRBJ1-5
v_gene: TRBV28
CDR3aa: CASSLPGISSNQPQHF
CDR3nt: TGTGCCAGCAGTCTCCCAGGGATTTCCTCCAATCAGCCCCAGCATTTT

abundance: NA
d_gene: NA
j_gene: TRBJ1-2
v_gene: TRBV25-1
CDR3aa: CASSHPGRGAGGYTF
CDR3nt: TGTGCCAGCAGCCACCCTGGGCGGGGGGCTGGTGGCTACACCTTC

abundance: once
d_gene: NA
j_gene: TRBJ2-7
v_gene: TRBV5-1
CDR3aa: CASSLVPGSEQYF
CDR3nt: TGCGCCAGCAGCTTGGTGCCGGGATCCGAGCAGTACTTC

abundance: NA
d_gene: NA
j_gene: TRBJ2-1
v_gene: TRBV9
CDR3aa: CASSVVNEQFF
CDR3nt: TGTGCCAGCAGCGTAGTAAATGAGCAGTTCTTC

abundance: NA
d_gene: TRBD2
j_gene: TRBJ2-7
v_gene: TRBV7-9
CDR3aa: CASSSYPGTRRSYEQYF
CDR3nt: TGTGCCAGCAGCTCGTACCCCGGGACTAGAAGATCCTACGAGCAGTACTTC

abundance: few
d_gene: NA
j_gene: TRBJ2-5
v_gene: TRBV5-1
CDR3aa: CASSLSAPETQYF
CDR3nt: TGCGCCAGCAGCTTGTCGGCTCCAGAGACCCAGTACTTC

abundance: NA
d_gene: NA
j_gene: TRBJ2-7
v_gene: TRBV12-5
CDR3aa: CASAGTIGYEQYF
CDR3nt: TGTGCTAGTGCGGGGACAATTGGATACGAGCAGTACTTC

abundance: NA
d_gene: NA
j_gene: TRBJ1-6
v_gene: TRBV7-9
CDR3aa: CATLASPNSPLHF
CDR3nt: TGTGCCACACTTGCTAGCCCAAATTCACCCCTCCACTTT